This passage covers 5 T cell receptor beta chains from one sample sequenced in a study of human T cells and chemical hapten exposure. A single record per CDR3 protein comes from TCRdb applying MiXCR to the RACE reads. The repertoire holds 150,000 or so distinct CDR3 sequences, with around 15% as singletons. Time point reported: patch test 1, 2 weeks after DPC sensitization. Specified treatment: therapeutic diphenylcyclopropenone sensitization with weekly scalp DPC. This sample comprised whole blood, obtained in connection with sensitization to the hapten diphenylcyclopropenone (DPC). These receptors all stem from a woman in her 30s with alopecia areata. Some clones in this sample may be carry-over from other donors' samples.

The rearrangement links TRBV2 to TRBJ2-2; the D gene is possibly TRBD2 (5 bases). Germline lookup yields CDR1 SNHLY and CDR2 FYNNEI. The CDR3 is made up of 13 amino acids. Deletions cut 6 bases from V and 0 bases from J, with 5 bases between. Written as DNA, the CDR3 is TGTGCCAGCAGGGACTCGAACACCGGGGAGCTGTTTTTT. Translated, it gives CASRDSNTGELFF.

There are a few counts of this clonotype. The V gene is TRBV6-5, the J gene TRBJ1-5, with D maybe TRBD1 (5 bases). Trimming pared 4 bases from V and 8 bases from J, leaving 15 bases between. The CDR3 covers 14 residues. Germline V gene sequence: CDR1 MNHEY, CDR2 SVGAGI. CDR3 protein: CASSSTGTVEPQHF. CDR3 DNA sequence: TGTGCCAGCAGTTCCACCGGGACTGTCGAGCCCCAGCATTTT.

In its sample, this clonotype was seen a few times. The rearrangement joins TRBV29-1 to TRBJ2-7; D call uncertain. Germline lookup yields CDR1 SQVTM and CDR2 ANQGSEA. CDR3 size: 13 residues. V shed 4 bases and J shed 0 bases, with 10 bases lying between them. The CDR3 protein is CSVVPINSYEQYF. CDR3 coding DNA: TGCAGCGTTGTTCCGATTAACTCCTACGAGCAGTACTTC.

The rearrangement joins TRBV10-3 to TRBJ1-1; the D is unclear. The CDR3 has 13 residues. CDR1 and CDR2 from the germline V gene are ENHRY and SYGVKD. The germline V and J ends were trimmed by 11 bases and 2 bases, with 15 bases remaining between them. In nucleotides, the CDR3 is TGTGCCGCAAGGGCTGAAGGAAACACTGAAGCTTTCTTT. Translating gives CAARAEGNTEAFF.

There are a few counts of this clonotype. This chain links TRBV14 with TRBJ2-1; TRBD1 matches at 9 bases. The CDR3 totals 17 residues. V was clipped by 4 bases and J by 2 bases; unmatched bases: 9. Per germline, CDR1 SGHDN and CDR2 FVKESK. In nucleotides, the CDR3 is TGTGCCAGCAGCCGGACAGGGGCCTGGGTTGCCTACAATGAGCAGTTCTTC. Protein: CASSRTGAWVAYNEQFF.